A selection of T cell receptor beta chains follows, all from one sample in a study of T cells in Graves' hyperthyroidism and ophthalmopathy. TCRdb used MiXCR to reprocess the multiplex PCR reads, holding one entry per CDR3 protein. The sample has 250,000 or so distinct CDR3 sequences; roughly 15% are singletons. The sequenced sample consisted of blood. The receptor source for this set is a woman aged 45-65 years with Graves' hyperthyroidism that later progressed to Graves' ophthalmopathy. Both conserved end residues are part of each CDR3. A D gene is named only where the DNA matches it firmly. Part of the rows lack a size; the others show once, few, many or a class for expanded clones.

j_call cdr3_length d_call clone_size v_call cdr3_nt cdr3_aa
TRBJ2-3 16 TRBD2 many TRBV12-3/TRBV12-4 TGTGCCAGCAGTTTACTAGCGGGAGGGCCAGCGGATACGCAGTATTTT CASSLLAGGPADTQYF
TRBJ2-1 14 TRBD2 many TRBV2 TGTGCCAGCAGGGTGACTAGCGGGAGGGATGAGCAGTTCTTC CASRVTSGRDEQFF
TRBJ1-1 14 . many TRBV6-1 TGTGCCAGCAGTGGTCGGACGGAGAACACTGAAGCTTTCTTT CASSGRTENTEAFF
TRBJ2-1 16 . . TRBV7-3 TGTGCCAGCAGTTCAGGGGGGTCGACTGCCTACAATGAGCAGTTCTTC CASSSGGSTAYNEQFF
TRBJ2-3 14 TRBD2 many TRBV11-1 TGTGCCAGCAGGTCGGGGGACTACACAGATACGCAGTATTTT CASRSGDYTDTQYF
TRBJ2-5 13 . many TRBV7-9 TGTGCCAGCAGCTTAGCGGGGCGAGAGACCCAGTACTTC CASSLAGRETQYF
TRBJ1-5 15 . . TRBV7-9 TGTGCCAGCAGCCGTTCCGGTGAAAGCAATCAGCCCCAGCATTTT CASSRSGESNQPQHF
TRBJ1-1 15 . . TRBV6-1 TGTGCCAGCAGTGAAGTTGAACGGTTGAACACTGAAGCTTTCTTT CASSEVERLNTEAFF
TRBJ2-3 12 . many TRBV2 TGTGCCAGCAGTGGGGCCACAGATACGCAGTATTTT CASSGATDTQYF
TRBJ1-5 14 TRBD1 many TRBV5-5 TGTGCCAGCAGCTGGGGGACAGGGGATCAGCCCCAGCATTTT CASSWGTGDQPQHF
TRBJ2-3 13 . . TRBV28 TGTGCCAGCAGTGGGAGAGGAGCAGATACGCAGTATTTT CASSGRGADTQYF
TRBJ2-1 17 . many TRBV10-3 TGTGCCATCAGTGAGTCGGGCTGGGAGGACTTATACAATGAGCAGTTCTTC CAISESGWEDLYNEQFF
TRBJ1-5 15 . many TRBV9 TGTGCCAGCAGCGTAGCTGGGGGTCGAAATCAGCCCCAGCATTTT CASSVAGGRNQPQHF
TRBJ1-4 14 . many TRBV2 TGTGCCAGCAGTGAACGTCAGACGAATGAAAAACTGTTTTTT CASSERQTNEKLFF
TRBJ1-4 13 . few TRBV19 TGTGCCAGTAGCAACCAGGGCTGGGAAAAACTGTTTTTT CASSNQGWEKLFF
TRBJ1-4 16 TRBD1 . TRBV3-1 TGTGCCAGCAGCCAAGATCTCGACAGGGTGAACGAAAAACTGTTTTTT CASSQDLDRVNEKLFF
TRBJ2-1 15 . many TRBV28 TGTGCCAGCACTCGGGGTGGGAAGCTTCACAATGAGCAGTTCTTC CASTRGGKLHNEQFF
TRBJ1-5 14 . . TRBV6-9 TGTGCCAGCAGTTATTCGGACACCGATCAGCCCCAGCATTTT CASSYSDTDQPQHF
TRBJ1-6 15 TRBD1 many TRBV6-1 TGTGCCAGCAGTGAAGCGGGACAGGGAACCTCACCCCTCCACTTT CASSEAGQGTSPLHF
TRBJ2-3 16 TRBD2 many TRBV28 TGTGCCAGCAGTCCCCGACTCGCGGGAGTATCAGATACGCAGTATTTT CASSPRLAGVSDTQYF
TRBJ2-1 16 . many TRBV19 TGTGCCAGTAGTATGGAAAGCCCATATATGTACAATGAGCAGTTCTTC CASSMESPYMYNEQFF
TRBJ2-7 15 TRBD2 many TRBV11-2 TGTGCCAGCAGCTTACGACTAGCGGGGACCTACGAGCAGTACTTC CASSLRLAGTYEQYF
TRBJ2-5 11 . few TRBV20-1 TGCAGTGCTTCTATAGGGGAGACCCAGTACTTC CSASIGETQYF
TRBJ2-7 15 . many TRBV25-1 TGTGCCAGCAGTGACCCGACAGGTTCTGTATACGAGCAGTACTTC CASSDPTGSVYEQYF
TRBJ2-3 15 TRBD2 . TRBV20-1 TGCAGTGCATACCGGACTAGCGGGATAAAAGATACGCAGTATTTT CSAYRTSGIKDTQYF
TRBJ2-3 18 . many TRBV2 TGTGCCAGCAGTGAAAGGGGTGGCGGGACATCATACCCGGATACGCAGTATTTT CASSERGGGTSYPDTQYF
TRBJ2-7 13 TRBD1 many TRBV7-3 TGTGCCAGCAGCTTAGGGACAGGGGGCGAGCAGTACTTC CASSLGTGGEQYF
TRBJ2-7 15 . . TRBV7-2 TGTGCCAGCAGCAGGGGAGGTGGGAGTACCTACGAGCAGTACTTC CASSRGGGSTYEQYF
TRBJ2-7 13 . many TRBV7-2 TGTGCCAGCAGCCGTTACGAGGTGAACGAGCAGTACTTC CASSRYEVNEQYF
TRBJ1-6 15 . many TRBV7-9 TGTGCCAGCAGCTGGGGGGGGGGCCGCAATTCACCCCTCCACTTT CASSWGGGRNSPLHF
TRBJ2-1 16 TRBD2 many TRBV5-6 TGTGCCAGCAGCTTCAGTAGCGGGAGTGGTTACAATGAGCAGTTCTTC CASSFSSGSGYNEQFF
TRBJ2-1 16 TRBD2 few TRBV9 TGTGCCAGCAGCGCCCAGGGCGGGGGTAGTTACAATGAGCAGTTCTTC CASSAQGGGSYNEQFF
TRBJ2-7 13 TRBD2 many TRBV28 TGTGCCAGCAGTTTATACGCGGGAGACGAGCAGTACTTC CASSLYAGDEQYF
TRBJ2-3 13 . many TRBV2 TGTGCCAGCAGCGCGACAGGCCTGGCTACGCAGTATTTT CASSATGLATQYF
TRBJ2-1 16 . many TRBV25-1 TGTGCCAGCAGTGACAGTGACCAGCCCTCCTACAATGAGCAGTTCTTC CASSDSDQPSYNEQFF
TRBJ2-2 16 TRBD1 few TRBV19 TGTGCCAGTAGGTTAAAAGGGGGCGCGAACACCGGGGAGCTGTTTTTT CASRLKGGANTGELFF
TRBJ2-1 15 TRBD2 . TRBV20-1 TGCAGTGCCCTGGGACTAGCGGGCCTATACAATGAGCAGTTCTTC CSALGLAGLYNEQFF
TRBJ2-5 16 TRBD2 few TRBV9 TGTGCCAGCAGCGTAGGTAGACTAGCGGGAGTAGAGACCCAGTACTTC CASSVGRLAGVETQYF
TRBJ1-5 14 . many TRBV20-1 TGCAGTGCCAGGTTCAGGGGTAGCAATCAGCCCCAGCATTTT CSARFRGSNQPQHF
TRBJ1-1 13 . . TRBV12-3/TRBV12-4 TGTGCCAGCAGTTTAGAAGTGACCACTGAAGCTTTCTTT CASSLEVTTEAFF
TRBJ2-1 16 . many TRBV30 TGTGCCTGGAGTCGACCTCAGGGGAGCTCCTACAATGAGCAGTTCTTC CAWSRPQGSSYNEQFF
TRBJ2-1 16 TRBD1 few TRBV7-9 TGTGCCAGCAGCCAGGGAAACAGGGGGCAGGACAATGAGCAGTTCTTC CASSQGNRGQDNEQFF
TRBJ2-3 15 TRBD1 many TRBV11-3 TGTGCCAGCAGCTTAAGTGGGACAGGAAGGGATACGCAGTATTTT CASSLSGTGRDTQYF
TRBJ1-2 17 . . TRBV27 TGTGCCAGCAGCTCGGCCTATCCAAACCTCTTAAACTATGGCTACACCTTC CASSSAYPNLLNYGYTF
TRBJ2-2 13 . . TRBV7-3 TGTGCCAGCAGCCGAGACAGTGGAGAGGAGCTGTTTTTT CASSRDSGEELFF